This entry is about one TCR beta chain. The antigen is not known. The ends were cut back, 5 bases at V and 3 bases at J, with 14 bases in the middle. The germline V gene encodes CDR1 SGHRS and CDR2 YFSETQ. The CDR3 totals 14 residues. Using a J-beta primer mix together with a sample-barcoded 5' primer, a second PCR was run for about 6 to 11 cycles. TCRdb passed the 5' RACE reads through MiXCR, listing each CDR3 protein once. Here the sample spans 790,000 or so distinct CDR3 sequences, around 50% being singletons. The sample is drawn from a study of blood T cells in healthy people across ages. The study, taken as a whole, reports: The fall in TCR beta diversity per million T cells was roughly linear with age.

V usage is TRBV5-1 and J usage is TRBJ1-1, with D maybe TRBD1 (5 bases). The sample was blood. This TCR derives from a man older than 75 in good health. DNA for the CDR3: TGCGCCAGCAGGTCGGCAGGGACGGACACTGAAGCTTTCTTT. It yields the protein CASRSAGTDTEAFF.